This paragraph covers one T cell receptor beta chain sequence. V was pared by 5 bases and J by 4 bases, with 14 bases between. This CDR3 spans 14 amino acids. Germline CDR1 is LNHDA and CDR2 is SQIVND (reference sequence). Produced via immunoSEQ multiplex PCR; TCRdb's table is partial and in-frame only. The data contain 80,000 to 100,000 clones, roughly 91% of them singletons. The data originate from a study of T cells in tuberculosis. Thawed, overnight-rested PBMC were stained with GMM-loaded CD1B tetramer, viability dye and anti-CD3, then sorted. CD1B tetramers were loaded with Rhodococcus equi-derived C32 glucose monomycolate. From each donor, some 100,000 tetramer-negative cells were sorted.

The receptor comes from an adult woman with latent tuberculosis. V usage is TRBV19 and J usage is TRBJ2-5, with a tentative D call TRBD2 (7 bases). The sample taken for sequencing was CD1b-GMM tetramer-negative cells sorted from PBMCs. CDR3 in DNA: TGTGCCAGTAGTTTGGGCGGGGGCAGAGAGACCCAGTACTTC. Residues: CASSLGGGRETQYF.